This TCR beta chain was sequenced for a study of cytomegalovirus exposure and HLA in healthy donors. Study summary: HLA-typed donors contributed 80 million to 85 million unique TCRs, which were held in an early data release. Study-wide results and limits: In a later analysis, TCR beta V- and J-gene trimming was associated with a missense DCLRE1C variant.

As for this clone: Its specificity is not known.

With 60 Vbeta and 13 Jbeta primers, the PCR was carried out. Profiling relied on immunoSEQ multiplex PCR, and the TCRdb table lists in-frame clones only, not all of them. The data show tens of thousands of clones, roughly three quarters seen once. Sample: PBMCs. The sequence came from a woman in her forties or fifties in good health and CMV-seropositive.

The CDR3 DNA sequence: TGCGCCAGCAGCCGGACAGGTGGATGGGAGACCCAGTACTTC. Amino acid sequence: CASSRTGGWETQYF. The chain joins TRBV5-1 to TRBJ2-5, with 7 bases aligning to TRBD1. CDR3 length equals 14 residues. The junction had 8 bases not matched to a gene; V was cut back by 4 bases and J by 5 bases. CDR1 is SGHRS, CDR2 YFSETQ, per germline.